A selection of T cell receptor beta chains follows, all from one sample in a study of blood T cell repertoires in COVID-19. Using immunoSEQ multiplex PCR, the repertoire was profiled, and TCRdb retains in-frame clones only, with some absent. The sample has tens of thousands of clones, 88% seen once. Sequenced: peripheral blood. These receptors were obtained from a man aged 45-65 years with active COVID-19. The CDR3 runs from the conserved cysteine through the conserved F or W. The D gene is left open where the match is weak. Clone size is stated in some rows and not others, as once, few, many or a class when expanded.

TRBJ1-1 . TRBD1 TRBV11-1 TGTGCCAGCAGCTCGACAGGGCGGTTGGAGAACACTGAAGCTTTCTTT CASSSTGRLENTEAFF
TRBJ2-1 . TRBD2 TRBV7-9 TGTGCCAGCAGCCGACCCACTAGCGGGAGGGCCCGGAATGAGCAGTTCTTC CASSRPTSGRARNEQFF
TRBJ2-1 once TRBD1 TRBV15 TGTGCCACCAGCAGAGTTTGGACAGGGGCCCTATACAATGAGCAGTTCTTC CATSRVWTGALYNEQFF
TRBJ2-7 once TRBD1 TRBV9 TGTGCCAGCAGCGCCACTCCCGGGACAGGCACCTACGAGCAGTACTTC CASSATPGTGTYEQYF
TRBJ1-3 . TRBD1 TRBV7-3 TGTGCCAGCAGTCCCACAGGGGACGCTGGAAACACCATATATTTT CASSPTGDAGNTIYF
TRBJ1-6 . . TRBV11-3 TGTGCCAGCAGCTTAGCTCGGGTTTCACCCCTCCACTTT CASSLARVSPLHF
TRBJ2-3 . . TRBV19 TGTGCCAGTAGTATCGGGGGCACAGATACGCAGTATTTT CASSIGGTDTQYF
TRBJ2-2 . . TRBV9 TGTGCCAGCAGCTCCCGGGCAGGGGTCACCGGGGAGCTGTTTTTT CASSSRAGVTGELFF
TRBJ1-2 . TRBD1 TRBV6-2/TRBV6-3 TGTGCCAGCAGCCCGGGACAGACCTATGGCTACACCTTC CASSPGQTYGYTF
TRBJ1-1 . . TRBV29-1 TGCAGCGTTGAAAGGGGCTTCGGGAACACTGAAGCTTTCTTT CSVERGFGNTEAFF
TRBJ1-2 . . TRBV6-5 TGTGCCACCAAGGGGGACGGACTTAACTATGGCTACACCTTC CATKGDGLNYGYTF
TRBJ1-2 . TRBD1 TRBV18 TGTGCCAGCTCACCACGACAGGGGGGTCGTTGGAACTATGGCTACACCTTC CASSPRQGGRWNYGYTF
TRBJ1-1 . . TRBV5-6 TGTGCCAGCAGCACAGAGGGTAGGTTCGGAGCTTTCTTT CASSTEGRFGAFF
TRBJ2-1 few TRBD1 TRBV6-5 TGTGCCAGCAGTTACGGGACAGTTAGCTCCTACAATGAGCAGTTCTTC CASSYGTVSSYNEQFF
TRBJ2-7 . . TRBV9 TGTGCCAGCAGCCAAGGGGCATTCTCCTACGAGCAGTACTTC CASSQGAFSYEQYF
TRBJ1-5 . . TRBV6-2/TRBV6-3 TGTGCCAGCAGTTACTCATCGAGGAAGAAGGGCAATCAGCCCCAGCATTTT CASSYSSRKKGNQPQHF
TRBJ2-1 . TRBD2 TRBV11-1 TGTGCCAGCAGCTTCGGCCTAGCGGGGAACAATGAGCAGTTCTTC CASSFGLAGNNEQFF
TRBJ1-2 few . TRBV6-2/TRBV6-3 TGTGCCAGCAGTTACAGGGGCCAGAACTATGGCTACACCTTC CASSYRGQNYGYTF
TRBJ2-7 . . TRBV25-1 TGTGCCAGCAGTGGAAACAGCTACGAGCAGTACTTC CASSGNSYEQYF
TRBJ2-7 . . TRBV7-2 TGTGCCAGCAGCTCTCACTTCGCGGGTAGAAGAGGTTCCGAGCAGTACTTC CASSSHFAGRRGSEQYF
TRBJ1-1 . . TRBV12-5 TGTGCTAGTGGGGAGGACAGAAACACTGAAGCTTTCTTT CASGEDRNTEAFF
TRBJ2-1 . TRBD2 TRBV9 TGTGCCAGCAGCGTACGGCCTAGCGGGAGCCATGAGCAGTTCTTC CASSVRPSGSHEQFF
TRBJ2-3 once . TRBV27 TGTGCCAGCAGGCTAACCACCCACACAGATACGCAGTATTTT CASRLTTHTDTQYF
TRBJ1-2 . TRBD1 TRBV2 TGTGCCAGCAGTGAAGCCCGGACAGGGACTTATGGCTACACCTTC CASSEARTGTYGYTF
TRBJ2-1 once TRBD2 TRBV9 TGTGCCAGCAGCTCACCGGGACTAGTGAGCGCCAATGAGCAGTTCTTC CASSSPGLVSANEQFF
TRBJ2-3 . TRBD2 TRBV7-9 TGTGCCAGCAGCTTCGGAGTAGCGGGGGGCAGACGACCCCCAGATACGCAGTATTTT CASSFGVAGGRRPPDTQYF
TRBJ2-3 . . TRBV19 TGTGCCAGTAGTTCCAGGTTCGTAGATACGCAGTATTTT CASSSRFVDTQYF
TRBJ2-3 . . TRBV9 TGTGCCAGCAGCGTAGATGGGCTAGCAGGGGGGACGCAGTATTTT CASSVDGLAGGTQYF
TRBJ1-2 . TRBD1 TRBV6-6 TGTGCCAGCAGTTCCTATACAGGGGGCGCCAACTATGGCTACACCTTC CASSSYTGGANYGYTF
TRBJ2-7 few TRBD1 TRBV6-7 TGTGCCAGCAGTTACACAATAATAGGACAGGGATCCTACGAGCAGTACTTC CASSYTIIGQGSYEQYF
TRBJ1-1 once . TRBV7-2 TGTGCCAGCAGCTTTTACCGAGGAGATGAAGCTTTCTTT CASSFYRGDEAFF
TRBJ1-2 . TRBD1 TRBV7-9 TGTGCCAGCAGCCCTCCAGGGGGTAGACGTTGGTATGGCTACACCTTC CASSPPGGRRWYGYTF
TRBJ1-2 . TRBD1 TRBV4-1 TGCGCCAGCAGCCATCCCTTTACAGGGGATGGCTACACCTTC CASSHPFTGDGYTF
TRBJ1-5 few . TRBV19 TGTGCCAGTAGTACACAGGGACGCCGTCTTAGCAATCAGCCCCAGCATTTT CASSTQGRRLSNQPQHF
TRBJ2-1 few TRBD2 TRBV7-9 TGTGCCAGCAGCTTATCTGGACTAGCGCCGGAGCAGTTCTTC CASSLSGLAPEQFF
TRBJ1-2 . . TRBV21-1 TGTGCCAGCAGTAAGGGACAGGGAAGAGGTTATGGCTACACCTTC CASSKGQGRGYGYTF
TRBJ2-1 once . TRBV7-8 TGTGCCAGCAGCTTCCGGGAGCCCTACAATGAGCAGTTCTTC CASSFREPYNEQFF
TRBJ2-1 . . TRBV9 TGTGCCAGCAGCGGGCCGGGATCCTCCTACAATGAGCAGTTCTTC CASSGPGSSYNEQFF
TRBJ1-2 . TRBD1 TRBV5-4 TGTGCCAGCAGCTTGGGACTGGGACAGGACTTTACTAACTATGGCTACACCTTC CASSLGLGQDFTNYGYTF
TRBJ1-5 . . TRBV10-3 TGTGCCATCAGTGAGTCGACCTGGGAGCCCAATCAGCCCCAGCATTTT CAISESTWEPNQPQHF
TRBJ1-2 . TRBD1 TRBV19 TGTGCCAGTAGTACCGGGGACAGCCGAGGGTATTCCTATGGCTACACCTTC CASSTGDSRGYSYGYTF
TRBJ1-5 . TRBD1 TRBV4-1 TGCGCCAGCAGCCTCTCAGGGGGCCCGGGGCAGCCCCAGCATTTT CASSLSGGPGQPQHF
TRBJ2-5 . TRBD1 TRBV27 TGTGCCAGCAGTCTCAAAGCCCCTCACCCGGGACAGGGAATACGCCAAGAGACCCAGTACTTC CASSLKAPHPGQGIRQETQYF
TRBJ1-2 . TRBD1 TRBV13 TGTGCCAGCAGCTTAAGGCAGGGGGCAATTTACTATGGCTACACCTTC CASSLRQGAIYYGYTF
TRBJ2-1 . TRBD2 TRBV2 TGTGCCAGCAGTTGGACTAGCGCCTACAATGAGCAGTTCTTC CASSWTSAYNEQFF
TRBJ2-2 . TRBD1 TRBV5-4 TGTGCCAGCAGCTTTGGCGGGACAGGGCACACCGGGGAGCTGTTTTTT CASSFGGTGHTGELFF
TRBJ1-6 . . TRBV4-1 TGCGCCAGCAGCCAAGTTGGAGGGCCTAATTCACCCCTCCACTTT CASSQVGGPNSPLHF
TRBJ1-4 . . TRBV30 TGTGCCTGGAGTTCGATAACCGGGAAACTGTTTTTT CAWSSITGKLFF
TRBJ2-2 . . TRBV18 TGTGCCAGCTCACCACCGAGGCTCATGGAGGGGCGAACGCCCGGGGAGCTGTTTTTT CASSPPRLMEGRTPGELFF
TRBJ2-2 . . TRBV6-5 TGTGCCAGCAGTTACATCCCGACAGCGAACACCGGGGAGCTGTTTTTT CASSYIPTANTGELFF
TRBJ1-1 once . TRBV6-5 TGTGCCAGCAGGGACGGTGGAGGGACTGAAGCTTTCTTT CASRDGGGTEAFF
TRBJ2-7 . TRBD1 TRBV2 TGTGCCAGACGGGACAGGGGATCCTACGAGCAGTACTTC CARRDRGSYEQYF
TRBJ2-7 . TRBD2 TRBV2 TGTGCCAGCAGTGGAATGAGACTAGCGGGGGGCAGCTCCTACGAGCAGTACTTC CASSGMRLAGGSSYEQYF